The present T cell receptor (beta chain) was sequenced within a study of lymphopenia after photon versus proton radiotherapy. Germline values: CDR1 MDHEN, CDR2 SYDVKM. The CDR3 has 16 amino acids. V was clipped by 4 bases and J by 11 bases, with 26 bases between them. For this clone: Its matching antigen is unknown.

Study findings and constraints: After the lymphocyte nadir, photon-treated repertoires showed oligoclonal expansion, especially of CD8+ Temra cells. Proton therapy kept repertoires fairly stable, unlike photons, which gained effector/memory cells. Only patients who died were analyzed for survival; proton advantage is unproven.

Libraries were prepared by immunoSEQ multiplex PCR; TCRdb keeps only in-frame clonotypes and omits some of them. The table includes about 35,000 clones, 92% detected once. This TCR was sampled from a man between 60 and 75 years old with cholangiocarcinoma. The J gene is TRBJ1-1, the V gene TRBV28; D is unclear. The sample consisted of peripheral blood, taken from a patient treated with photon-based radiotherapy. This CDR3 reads CASSWTGSGVIEQAFF. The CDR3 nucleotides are TGTGCCAGCAGTTGGACGGGTTCTGGAGTTATAGAACAGGCTTTCTTT.